The 3 T cell receptor delta chains in this list originate from one sample, sequenced in a study of Vγ9Vδ2 T cells in congenital toxoplasmosis. TRGC- and TRDC-specific primers primed one-tube template-switch reverse transcription to make cDNA. The TRGC primer was designed to bind both TRGC1 and TRGC2 constant genes. With CATT, TCRdb re-called clones from the reads. Of about 630 delta-chain clones in the sample, less than 4.5% are singletons; the top ten hold 26%. Material: gamma-delta T cells from blood. Receptors originate from a child younger than 10 born to a mother with Toxoplasma gondii infection during pregnancy, either congenitally infected or uninfected (not recorded which).

This clone turned up a few times. TCRdb pairs this DNA with a much larger clone's protein that differs at residue 9, likely a read error; the protein shown was translated from the DNA. The chain combines TRAV38-2/DV8 with TRDJ1; 9 nucleotides agree with TRDD3. The CDR3 is 21 residues long. The germline V gene has CDR1 TSESDYY and CDR2 QEAYKQQN. V gave up 2 bases and J gave up 3 bases; unmatched junction bases: 23. The CDR3 sequence is CAYRSSGDPPWGIRGPDKLIF. CDR3 DNA sequence: TGTGCTTATAGGAGTTCGGGTGACCCACCCTGGGGGATCAGAGGCCCCGATAAACTCATCTTT.

This clone counts as large. The rearrangement links TRDV1 to TRDJ1; no definite D call. In germline, CDR1 is TSWWSYY, CDR2 QGS. Trimming took 3 bases from V and 1 from J, leaving 12 bases between them. The CDR3 has 15 amino acids. The DNA of the CDR3 is TGTGCTCTTGGGGATAACATCCGGGGCACCGATAAACTCATCTTT. Encoded protein: CALGDNIRGTDKLIF.

This clone was observed a few times. A single base is all that separates this from a far larger clone, so a read error is likely. No DNA is shown, since the ends of the CDR3 on it are uncertain; the CDR3 is the one TCRdb lists. The sample contains more than one DNA sequence encoding this CDR3. The V and J genes are TRAV29/DV5 and TRDJ1; the table names TRDD3, a call not compared with the DNA. In germline, CDR1 is NSMFDY, CDR2 ISSIKDK. The CDR3 spans 27 residues, counting both ends. The CDR3 sequence is CSVLLCSSLPPGDTRMPRGSITDKLIF.